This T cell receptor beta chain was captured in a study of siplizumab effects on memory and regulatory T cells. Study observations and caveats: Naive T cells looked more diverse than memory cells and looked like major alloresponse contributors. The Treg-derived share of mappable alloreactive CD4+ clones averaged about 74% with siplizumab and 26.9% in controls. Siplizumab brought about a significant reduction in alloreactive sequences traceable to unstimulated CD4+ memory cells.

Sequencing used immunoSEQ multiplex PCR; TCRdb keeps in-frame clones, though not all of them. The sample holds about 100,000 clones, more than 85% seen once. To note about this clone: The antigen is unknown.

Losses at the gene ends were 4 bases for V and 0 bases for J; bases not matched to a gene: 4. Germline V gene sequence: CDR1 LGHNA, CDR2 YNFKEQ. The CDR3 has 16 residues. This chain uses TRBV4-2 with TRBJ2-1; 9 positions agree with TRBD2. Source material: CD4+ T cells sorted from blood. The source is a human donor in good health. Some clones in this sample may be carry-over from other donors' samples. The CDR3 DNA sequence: TGTGCCAGCAGCCTCGATAGCGGGAGCTCCTACAATGAGCAGTTCTTC. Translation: CASSLDSGSSYNEQFF.